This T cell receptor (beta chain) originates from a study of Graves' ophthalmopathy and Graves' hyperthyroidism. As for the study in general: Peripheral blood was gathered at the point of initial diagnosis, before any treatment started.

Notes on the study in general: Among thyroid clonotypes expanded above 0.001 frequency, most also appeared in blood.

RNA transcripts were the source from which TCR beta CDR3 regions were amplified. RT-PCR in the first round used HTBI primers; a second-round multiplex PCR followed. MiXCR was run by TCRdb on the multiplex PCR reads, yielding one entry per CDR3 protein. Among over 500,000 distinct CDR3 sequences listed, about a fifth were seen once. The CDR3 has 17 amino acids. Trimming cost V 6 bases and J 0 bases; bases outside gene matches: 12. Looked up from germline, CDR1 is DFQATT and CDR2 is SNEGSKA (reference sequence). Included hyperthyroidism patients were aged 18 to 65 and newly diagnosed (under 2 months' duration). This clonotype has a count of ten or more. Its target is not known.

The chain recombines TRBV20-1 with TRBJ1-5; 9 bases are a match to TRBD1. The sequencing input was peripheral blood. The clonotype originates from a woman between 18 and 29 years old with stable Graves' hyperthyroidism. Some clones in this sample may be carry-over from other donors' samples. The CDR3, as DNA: TGCAGTGCCAAGCCGGGACAGGGTCACCATAGCAATCAGCCCCAGCATTTT. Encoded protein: CSAKPGQGHHSNQPQHF.